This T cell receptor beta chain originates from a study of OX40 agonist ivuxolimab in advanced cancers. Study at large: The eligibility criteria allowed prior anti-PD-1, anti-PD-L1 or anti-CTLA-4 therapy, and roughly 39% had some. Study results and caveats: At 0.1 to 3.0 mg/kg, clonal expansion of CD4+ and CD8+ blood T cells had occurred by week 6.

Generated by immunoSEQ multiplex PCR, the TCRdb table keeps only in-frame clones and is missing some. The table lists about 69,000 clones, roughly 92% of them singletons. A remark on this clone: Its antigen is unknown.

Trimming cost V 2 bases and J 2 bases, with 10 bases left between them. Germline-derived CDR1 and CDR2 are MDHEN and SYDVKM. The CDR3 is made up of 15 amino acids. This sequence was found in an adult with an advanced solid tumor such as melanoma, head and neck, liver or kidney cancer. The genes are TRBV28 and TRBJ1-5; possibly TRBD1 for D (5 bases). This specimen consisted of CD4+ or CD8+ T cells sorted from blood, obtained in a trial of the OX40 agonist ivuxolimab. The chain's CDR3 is CASSLRGVGNQPQHF. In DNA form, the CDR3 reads TGTGCCAGCAGTTTACGAGGGGTTGGCAATCAGCCCCAGCATTTT. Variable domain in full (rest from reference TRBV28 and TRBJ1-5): DVKVTQSSRYLVKRTGEKVFLECVQDMDHENMFWYRQDPGLGLRLIYFSYDVKMKEKGDIPEGYSVSREKKERFSLILESASTNQTSMYLCASSLRGVGNQPQHFGDGTRLSIL.